These 3 T cell receptor beta chains were all obtained from the same sample, sequenced in a study of cytomegalovirus exposure and HLA in healthy donors (dated by TCRdb to the late 2010s). Libraries came from the immunoSEQ multiplex PCR assay. TCRdb provides this immuneACCESS table in a form limited to in-frame rearrangements. Some clones are lacking; in checked studies, under half of them reflect an unresolved V gene, and why the rest are absent is not known. The sample table contains 150,000 to 250,000 clones; only one count was recorded for approximately 80% of them. Together, the top ten hold under 15% of the sample. Sequencing input: PBMCs. Receptors were obtained from a woman between 25 and 40 years old in good health and CMV-seropositive.

The chain links TRBV29-1 to TRBJ2-3; 14 positions agree with TRBD2. Trimming removed 4 bases from V and 1 base from J; junction bases left unmatched: 4. CDR1 is SQVTM, CDR2 ANQGSEA, per germline. CDR3 length: 16 amino acids. CDR3 amino acids: CSVVRLAGGGTDTQYF. As DNA, the CDR3 is TGCAGCGTTGTTCGACTAGCGGGGGGGGGCACAGATACGCAGTATTTT.

The V and J genes are TRBV29-1 and TRBJ1-2; 8 positions agree with TRBD1. The trim removed 4 bases at V and 0 bases at J, leaving 7 bases unmatched. The CDR3 is 15 residues long. The germline CDR1 and CDR2 sequences are SQVTM and ANQGSEA. The DNA of the CDR3 is TGCAGCGTTGGAGAGCAGGGGGCGTCTAACTATGGCTACACCTTC. It codes for CSVGEQGASNYGYTF. The variable domain in full, with the rest retrieved from reference TRBV29-1 and TRBJ1-2, is SAVISQKPSRDICQRGTSLTIQCQVDSQVTMMFWYRQQPGQSLTLIATANQGSEATYESGFVIDKFPISRPNLTFSTLTVSNMSPEDSSIYLCSVGEQGASNYGYTFGSGTRLTVV.

This chain uses TRBV2 with TRBJ2-7; no clear D gene. The CDR3 is 14 residues long. The V and J ends lost 6 bases and 0 bases respectively, with 12 bases between them. CDR1 and CDR2 (germline): SNHLY, FYNNEI. This chain's CDR3 is CASRVSQLSYEQYF. CDR3 bases: TGTGCCAGCAGGGTGAGCCAACTCTCCTACGAGCAGTACTTC.